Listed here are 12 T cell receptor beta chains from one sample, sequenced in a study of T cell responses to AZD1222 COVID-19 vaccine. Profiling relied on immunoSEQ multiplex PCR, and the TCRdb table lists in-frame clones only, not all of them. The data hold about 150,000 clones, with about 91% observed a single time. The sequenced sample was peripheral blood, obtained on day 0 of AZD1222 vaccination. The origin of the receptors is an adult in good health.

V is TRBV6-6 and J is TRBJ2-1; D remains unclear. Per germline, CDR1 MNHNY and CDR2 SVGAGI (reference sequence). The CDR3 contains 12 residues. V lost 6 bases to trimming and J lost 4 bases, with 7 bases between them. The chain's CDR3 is CASSHRYNEQFF. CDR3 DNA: TGTGCCAGCAGCCATCGATACAATGAGCAGTTCTTC.

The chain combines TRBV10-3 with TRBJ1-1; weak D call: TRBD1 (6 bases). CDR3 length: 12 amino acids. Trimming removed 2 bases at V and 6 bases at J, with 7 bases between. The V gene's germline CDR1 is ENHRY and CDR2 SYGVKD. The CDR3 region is CAISEEGAEAFF. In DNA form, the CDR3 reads TGTGCCATCAGTGAGGAGGGGGCTGAAGCTTTCTTT.

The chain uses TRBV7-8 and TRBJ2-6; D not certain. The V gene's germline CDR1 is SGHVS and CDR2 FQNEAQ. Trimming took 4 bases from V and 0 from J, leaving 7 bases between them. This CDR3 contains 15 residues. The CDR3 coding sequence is TGTGCCAGCAGCTCTACAAACTCTGGGGCCAACGTCCTGACTTTC. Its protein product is CASSSTNSGANVLTF.

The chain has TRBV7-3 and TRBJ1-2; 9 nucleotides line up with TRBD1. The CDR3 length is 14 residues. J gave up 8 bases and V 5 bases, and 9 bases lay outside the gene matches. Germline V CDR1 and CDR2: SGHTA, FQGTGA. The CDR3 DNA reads TGTGCCAGCAGCCCAACGGGACAGGGATTGGGCTACACCTTC. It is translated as CASSPTGQGLGYTF.

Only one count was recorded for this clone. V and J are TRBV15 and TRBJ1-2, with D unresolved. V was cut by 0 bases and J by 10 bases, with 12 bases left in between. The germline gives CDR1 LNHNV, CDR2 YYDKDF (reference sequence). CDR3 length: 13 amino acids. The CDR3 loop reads CATSRDRVPAYTF. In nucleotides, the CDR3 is TGTGCCACCAGCAGAGATCGAGTACCCGCCTACACCTTC.

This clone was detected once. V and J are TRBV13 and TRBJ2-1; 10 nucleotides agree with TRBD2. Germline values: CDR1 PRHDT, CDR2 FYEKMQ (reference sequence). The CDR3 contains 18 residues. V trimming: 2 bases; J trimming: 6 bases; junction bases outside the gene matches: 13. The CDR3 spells CASSLKPVGLAGANEQFF. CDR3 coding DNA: TGTGCCAGCAGCTTAAAGCCTGTGGGGCTAGCGGGAGCCAATGAGCAGTTCTTC.

As DNA, the CDR3 is TGTGCCAGCACTAGCGGGGGGTACACAGATACGCAGTATTTT. Translated: CASTSGGYTDTQYF. The chain has TRBV9 and TRBJ2-3, with TRBD2 identical over 11 bases. Germline V gene lookup returns CDR1 SGDLS and CDR2 YYNGEE. This CDR3 is 14 amino acids long. V was pared by 6 bases and J by 2 bases, with 2 bases of the junction left unmatched.

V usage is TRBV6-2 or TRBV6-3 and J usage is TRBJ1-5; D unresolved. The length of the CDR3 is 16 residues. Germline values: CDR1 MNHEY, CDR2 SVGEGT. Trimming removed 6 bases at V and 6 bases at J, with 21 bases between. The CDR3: CASSPFITPGGQPQHF. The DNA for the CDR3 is TGTGCCAGCAGCCCCTTCATCACGCCTGGAGGTCAGCCCCAGCATTTT.

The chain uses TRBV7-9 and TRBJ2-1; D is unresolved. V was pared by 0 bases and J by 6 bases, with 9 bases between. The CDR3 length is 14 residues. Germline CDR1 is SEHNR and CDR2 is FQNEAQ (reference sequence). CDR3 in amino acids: CASSLAGIGNEQFF. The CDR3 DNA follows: TGTGCCAGCAGCTTAGCGGGCATCGGCAATGAGCAGTTCTTC.

CDR3 protein: CASSMGVGRGANEQFF. The CDR3 DNA is TGTGCCAGTAGTATGGGGGTTGGCAGGGGGGCCAATGAGCAGTTCTTC. V gene TRBV19 combines with J gene TRBJ2-1; D is possibly TRBD1 (7 bases). V gave up 3 bases and J gave up 6 bases, with 18 bases separating them. There are 16 residues in the CDR3. Germline CDR1 is LNHDA and CDR2 is SQIVND (reference sequence).

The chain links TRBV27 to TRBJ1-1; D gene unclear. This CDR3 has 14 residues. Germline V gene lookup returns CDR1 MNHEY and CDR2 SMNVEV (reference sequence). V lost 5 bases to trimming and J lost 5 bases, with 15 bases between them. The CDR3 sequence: CASSPRRLGTEAFF. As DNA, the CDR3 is TGTGCCAGCAGTCCCCGCCGCCTCGGAACTGAAGCTTTCTTT.

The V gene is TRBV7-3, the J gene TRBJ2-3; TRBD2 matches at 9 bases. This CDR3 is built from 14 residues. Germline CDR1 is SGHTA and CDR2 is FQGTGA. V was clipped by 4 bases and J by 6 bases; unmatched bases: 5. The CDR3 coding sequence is TGTGCCAGCAGCTCTGGACTAGCGTTGGATACGCAGTATTTT. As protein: CASSSGLALDTQYF. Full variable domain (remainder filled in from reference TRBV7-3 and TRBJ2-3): GAGVSQTPSNKVTEKGKYVELRCDPISGHTALYWYRQSLGQGPEFLIYFQGTGAADDSGLPNDRFFAVRPEGSVSTLKIQRTERGDSAVYLCASSSGLALDTQYFGPGTRLTVL.